This T cell receptor beta chain was observed in a study of T cells in Graves' hyperthyroidism and ophthalmopathy. TCR beta CDR3 regions were amplified from RNA transcripts. The TCR CDR3 was amplified in a first-round RT-PCR using the HTBI primer set. TCRdb analysed the multiplex PCR reads with MiXCR anew, one entry per CDR3 protein. The sample holds around 660,000 distinct CDR3 sequences, 45% seen once. Trimming shortened V by 6 bases and J by 1 base, and 12 bases separated the two germline ends. Germline values: CDR1 ENHRY, CDR2 SYGVKD. The CDR3 consists of 14 residues. Sequenced sample: peripheral blood or thyroid tissue (not recorded which). This chain connects TRBV10-3 to TRBJ1-1; D not resolved. This sequence was found in an adult man with Graves' disease, either hyperthyroidism or ophthalmopathy (not recorded which). The CDR3 DNA reads as TGTGCCATCAGGGCCTGGGGAGGGAACACTGAAGCTTTCTTT. It translates to CAIRAWGGNTEAFF.